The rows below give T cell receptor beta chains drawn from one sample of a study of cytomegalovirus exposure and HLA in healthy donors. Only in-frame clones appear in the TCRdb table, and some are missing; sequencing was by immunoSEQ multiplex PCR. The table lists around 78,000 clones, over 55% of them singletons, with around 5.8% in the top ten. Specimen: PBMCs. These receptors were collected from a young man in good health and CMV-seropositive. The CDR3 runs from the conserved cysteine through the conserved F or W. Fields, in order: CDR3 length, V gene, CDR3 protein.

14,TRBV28,CASRFRGQGEKLFF
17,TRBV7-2,CASSLRPLAGADNEQFF
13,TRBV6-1,CASRQVSNQPQHF
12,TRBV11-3,CASSLGRNEQFF
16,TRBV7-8,CASSLVSGQRSYEQYF
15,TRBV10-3,CAISESSGGWDEQFF
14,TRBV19,CASSIEYSGNTIYF
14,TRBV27,CASSLGGSGNEQFF
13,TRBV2,CASRLQGAGGYTF
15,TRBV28,CASSLGGQTGNTIYF
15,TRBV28,CASEGIGRSNQPQHF
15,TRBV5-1,CASSLAPGQERGYTF
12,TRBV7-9,CASSETGNGYTF
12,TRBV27,CASQGVAYEQYF
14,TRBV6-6,CASSARDSTDTQYF
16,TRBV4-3,CASSQMGSAGVNEQFF
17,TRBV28,CASSLWGLAGGPGELFF
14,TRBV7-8,CASSLARASSEQYF
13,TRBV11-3,CASMAGRGGEQYF
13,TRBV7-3,CASSSPPGNEQFF
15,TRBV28,CASSSGLAEAYEQYF
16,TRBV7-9,CASSLDSQGQNQPQHF
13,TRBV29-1,CSGSAVMGTEAFF
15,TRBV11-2,CASSLEPGTGSVLTF
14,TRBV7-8,CASSLVTTAYEQYF
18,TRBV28,CASSPTGTSKTGGDIQYF
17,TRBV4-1,CASSRFGGSKFVDTQYF
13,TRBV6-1,CASSGQGYTEAFF
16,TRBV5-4,CASSGTGARTSYEQYF
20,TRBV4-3,CASSQDAFPSDLSSGNTIYF
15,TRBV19,CASGADPGSNQPQHF
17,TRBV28,CASNLNRPRDRQETQYF
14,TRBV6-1,CASSEGPNNYGYTF
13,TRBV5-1,CASSTSGSGEQYF
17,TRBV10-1,CASSESTPGQITGELFF
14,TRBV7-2,CASSLWVGDYEQYF
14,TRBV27,CASSWGTGDPEQYF
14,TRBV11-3,CASSSRDREDGYTF
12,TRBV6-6,CASSYRNTEAFF
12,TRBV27,CASSLLGGEQYF
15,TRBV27,CASSPNRVAKNIQYF
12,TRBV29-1,CSAGTGDQPQHF
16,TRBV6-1,CASSEYDRATNEKLFF
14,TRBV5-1,CASSLGQGQNIQYF
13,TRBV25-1,CASSQGANYGYTF
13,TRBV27,CASSLNRYYEQYF
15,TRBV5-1,CASSSAGQGTNVLTF
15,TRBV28,CASSRGTSGRYEQYF
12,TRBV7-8,CASSQQGYEQYF
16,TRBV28,CASSSLTSGPTGELFF
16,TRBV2,CASSEEGDRRMDEQYF